This T cell receptor beta chain was identified in a study of blood T cells in healthy people across ages. The study, taken as a whole, reports: While age rose, TCR beta diversity per million T cells dropped in a roughly linear way.

It was with a sample-barcoded 5' primer and a J-beta primer mix that a second PCR of roughly 6 to 12 cycles was run. TCRdb passed the 5' RACE reads through MiXCR, listing each CDR3 protein once. This table holds around 870,000 distinct CDR3 sequences, around 28% found once. This clonotype was detected many times. What it recognizes is unknown. Sample: blood. This TCR was sampled from a woman of 80 years or more in good health.

This CDR3 is CASSLTTEWFF. For the CDR3, the DNA is TGTGCCAGCAGCTTAACAACGGAGTGGTTCTTC. This chain uses TRBV7-2 with TRBJ2-1; the D is unclear. Germline lookup yields CDR1 SGHTA and CDR2 FQGNSA. The length of the CDR3 is 11 residues. Between the trimmed V and J ends, which lost 2 bases and 15 bases, there was a span of 11 bases. Based on the CDR3 plus reference TRBV7-2 and TRBJ2-1, the full variable domain is GAGVSQSPSNKVTEKGKDVELRCDPISGHTALYWYRQSLGQGLEFLIYFQGNSAPDKSGLPSDRFSAERTGGSVSTLTIQRTQQEDSAVYLCASSLTTEWFFGPGTRLTVL.